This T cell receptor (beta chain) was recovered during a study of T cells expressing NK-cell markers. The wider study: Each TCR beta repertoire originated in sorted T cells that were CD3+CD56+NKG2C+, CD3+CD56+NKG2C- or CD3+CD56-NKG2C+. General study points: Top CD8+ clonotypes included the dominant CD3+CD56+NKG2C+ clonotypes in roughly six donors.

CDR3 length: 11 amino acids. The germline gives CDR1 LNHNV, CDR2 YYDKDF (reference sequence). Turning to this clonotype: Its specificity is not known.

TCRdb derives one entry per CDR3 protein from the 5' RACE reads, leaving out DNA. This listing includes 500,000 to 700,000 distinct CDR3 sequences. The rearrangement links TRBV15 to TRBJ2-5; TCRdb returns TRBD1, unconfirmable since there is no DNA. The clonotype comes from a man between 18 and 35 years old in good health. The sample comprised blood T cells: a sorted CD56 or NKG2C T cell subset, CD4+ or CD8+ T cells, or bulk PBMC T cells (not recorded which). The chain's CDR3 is CATSPGETQYF.